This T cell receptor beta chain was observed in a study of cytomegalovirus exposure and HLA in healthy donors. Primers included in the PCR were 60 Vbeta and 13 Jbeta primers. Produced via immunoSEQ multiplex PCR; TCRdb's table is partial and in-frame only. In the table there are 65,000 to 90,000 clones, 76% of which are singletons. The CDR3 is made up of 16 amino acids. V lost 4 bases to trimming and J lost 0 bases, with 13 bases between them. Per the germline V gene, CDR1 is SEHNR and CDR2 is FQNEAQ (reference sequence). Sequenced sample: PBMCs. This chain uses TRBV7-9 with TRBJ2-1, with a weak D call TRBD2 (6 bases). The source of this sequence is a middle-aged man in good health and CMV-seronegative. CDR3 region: CASSSGRGSSYNEQFF. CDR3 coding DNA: TGTGCCAGCAGCTCTGGCCGGGGGAGCTCCTACAATGAGCAGTTCTTC. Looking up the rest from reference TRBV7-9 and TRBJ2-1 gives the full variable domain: DTGVSQNPRHKITKRGQNVTFRCDPISEHNRLYWYRQTLGQGPEFLTYFQNEAQLEKSRLLSDRFSAERPKGSFSTLEIQRTEQGDSAMYLCASSSGRGSSYNEQFFGPGTRLTVL.